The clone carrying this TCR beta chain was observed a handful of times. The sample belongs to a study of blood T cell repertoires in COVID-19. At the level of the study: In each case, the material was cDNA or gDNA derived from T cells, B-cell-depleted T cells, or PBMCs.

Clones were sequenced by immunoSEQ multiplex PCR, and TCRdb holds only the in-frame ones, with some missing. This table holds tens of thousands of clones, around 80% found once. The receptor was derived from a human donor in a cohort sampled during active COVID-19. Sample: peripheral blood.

The CDR3 region is CASSPGNQPQHF. CDR3 bases: TGTGCCAGTAGTCCGGGGAATCAGCCCCAGCATTTT. This chain connects TRBV19 to TRBJ1-5; D gene uncertain. Trimming took 5 bases from V and 4 from J, leaving 6 bases between them. Looked up from germline, CDR1 is LNHDA and CDR2 is SQIVND (reference sequence). This CDR3 comprises 12 residues.